The source of this T cell receptor beta chain is a study of blood T cells in healthy people across ages. Whole-study findings and limits: The diversity estimates, figures obtained from one million T cells, were considered underestimates.

With a J-beta primer mix and a sample-barcoded 5' primer, a second PCR ran 7 to 11 cycles. Each CDR3 protein is one row after TCRdb ran MiXCR on the 5' RACE reads. Altogether around 900,000 distinct CDR3 sequences are present, 25% to 30% being singletons, with the ten largest covering approximately 15%. With respect to this clonotype: Its matching antigen is unknown.

The germline V gene has CDR1 MNHEY and CDR2 SVGEGT. Trimming left V 2 bases short and J 3 bases short, with 12 bases between. The CDR3 spans 15 residues. Sequencing used blood. The J gene is TRBJ2-3, the V gene TRBV6-2 or TRBV6-3, with D tentatively TRBD2 (7 bases). This TCR was recovered from a woman aged 80 or older in good health. The CDR3 is CASSYVGGPTDTQYF. The CDR3 DNA follows: TGTGCCAGCAGTTACGTGGGGGGGCCGACAGATACGCAGTATTTT.